The present T cell receptor (beta chain) was sequenced within a study of control samples from healthy donors and cancer patients. Using immunoSEQ multiplex PCR, the repertoire was profiled, and TCRdb retains in-frame clones only, with some absent. Seen here are about 120,000 clones, 93% observed once, and the top ten hold roughly 2.5%. Germline CDR1 reads SGHAT; CDR2 reads FQNNGV. Trimming took off 5 bases at V and 1 base at J, with 15 bases between the two ends. There are 15 residues in the CDR3. The rearrangement links TRBV11-2 to TRBJ2-7; D is possibly TRBD1 or TRBD2 (5 bases each). The clonotype comes from a man aged 30-40 years in good health. The material sequenced was blood. In nucleotides, the CDR3 is TGTGCCAGCAGCCCGTGGGACCAACCGTCCTACGAGCAGTACTTC. Protein: CASSPWDQPSYEQYF.